This T cell receptor (beta chain) was sequenced in a study of cytomegalovirus exposure and HLA in healthy donors. Primers: 60 Vbeta forward and 13 Jbeta reverse. Sequenced by immunoSEQ multiplex PCR; TCRdb stores in-frame clones only, minus some. The sample has 45,000 to 60,000 clones; the top ten hold roughly a sixth. The CDR3 consists of 16 residues. Germline lookup yields CDR1 SGDLS and CDR2 YYNGEE. V was clipped by 0 bases and J by 4 bases; unmatched bases: 8. The clonotype was recovered from a male donor in good health and CMV-seronegative. The sample taken for sequencing was PBMCs. The chain employs TRBV9 and TRBJ1-1; 8 bases map to TRBD1. The CDR3: CASSVEAGGESTEAFF. The CDR3 DNA is TGTGCCAGCAGCGTAGAGGCAGGGGGCGAGAGCACTGAAGCTTTCTTT.